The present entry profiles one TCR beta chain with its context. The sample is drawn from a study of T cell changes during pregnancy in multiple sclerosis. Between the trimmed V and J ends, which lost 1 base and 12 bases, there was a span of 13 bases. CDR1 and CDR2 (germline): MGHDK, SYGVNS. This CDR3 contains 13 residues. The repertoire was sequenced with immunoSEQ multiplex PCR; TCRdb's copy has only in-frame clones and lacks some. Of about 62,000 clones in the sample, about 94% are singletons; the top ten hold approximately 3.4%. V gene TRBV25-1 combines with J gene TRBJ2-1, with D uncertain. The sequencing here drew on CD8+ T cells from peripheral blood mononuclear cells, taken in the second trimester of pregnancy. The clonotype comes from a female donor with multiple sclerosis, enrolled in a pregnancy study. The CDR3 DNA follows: TGTGCCAGCAGTGAATCTTCCCCCCCCTGGCAGTTCTTC. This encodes CASSESSPPWQFF.